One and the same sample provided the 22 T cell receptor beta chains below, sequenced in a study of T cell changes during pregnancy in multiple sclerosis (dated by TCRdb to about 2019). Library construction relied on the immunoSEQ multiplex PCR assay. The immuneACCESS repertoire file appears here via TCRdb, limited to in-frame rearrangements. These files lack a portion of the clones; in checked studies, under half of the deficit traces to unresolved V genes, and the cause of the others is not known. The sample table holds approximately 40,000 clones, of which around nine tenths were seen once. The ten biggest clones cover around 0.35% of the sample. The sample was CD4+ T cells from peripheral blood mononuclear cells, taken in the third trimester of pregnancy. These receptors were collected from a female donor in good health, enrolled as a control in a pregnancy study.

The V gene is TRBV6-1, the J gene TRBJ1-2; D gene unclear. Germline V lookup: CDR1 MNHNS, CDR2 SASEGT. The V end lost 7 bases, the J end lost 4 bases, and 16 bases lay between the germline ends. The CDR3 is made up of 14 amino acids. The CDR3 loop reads CASNPSGATYGYTF. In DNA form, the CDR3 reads TGTGCCAGCAACCCCAGCGGAGCCACCTATGGCTACACCTTC.

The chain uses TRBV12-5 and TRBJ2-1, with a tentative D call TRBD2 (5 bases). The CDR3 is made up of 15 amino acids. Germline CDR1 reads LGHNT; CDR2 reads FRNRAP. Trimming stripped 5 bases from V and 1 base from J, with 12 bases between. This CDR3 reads CASGRPSGSYNEQFF. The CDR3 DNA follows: TGTGCTAGTGGTCGACCCTCGGGGTCCTACAATGAGCAGTTCTTC. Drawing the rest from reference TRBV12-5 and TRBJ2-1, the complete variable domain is DARVTQTPRHKVTEMGQEVTMRCQPILGHNTVFWYRQTMMQGLELLAYFRNRAPLDDSGMPKDRFSAEMPDATLATLKIQPSEPRDSAVYFCASGRPSGSYNEQFFGPGTRLTVL.

In DNA, the CDR3 is TGTGCCAGCAGCTTACTCTTTTCTAGCGGGGTAGGGGAGACCCAGTACTTC. Its protein product is CASSLLFSSGVGETQYF. The chain links TRBV11-2 to TRBJ2-5, with 9 bases aligning to TRBD2. Germline V gene data show CDR1 as SGHAT and CDR2 as FQNNGV. CDR3 length equals 17 residues. Unmatched junction bases numbered 12, after V lost 2 bases and J lost 5 bases.

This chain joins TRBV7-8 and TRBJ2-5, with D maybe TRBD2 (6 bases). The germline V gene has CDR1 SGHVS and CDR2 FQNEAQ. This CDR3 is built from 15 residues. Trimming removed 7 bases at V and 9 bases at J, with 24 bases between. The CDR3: CASIAGGPEGTAQYF. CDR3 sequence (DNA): TGTGCCAGCATAGCTGGAGGGCCTGAAGGGACGGCCCAGTACTTC.

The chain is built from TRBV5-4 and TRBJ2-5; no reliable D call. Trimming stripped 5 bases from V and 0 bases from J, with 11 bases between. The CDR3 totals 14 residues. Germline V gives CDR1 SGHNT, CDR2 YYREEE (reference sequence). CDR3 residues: CASSYDTDQETQYF. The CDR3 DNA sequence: TGTGCCAGCAGTTACGACACTGACCAAGAGACCCAGTACTTC.

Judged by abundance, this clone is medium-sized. The CDR3 reads CAWSDFDRDWTEAFF. CDR3 sequence (DNA): TGTGCCTGGAGTGACTTCGACAGGGACTGGACTGAAGCTTTCTTT. This chain connects TRBV30 to TRBJ1-1, with TRBD1 matching 7 bases. The CDR3 contains 15 residues. V shed 1 base, J shed 5 bases, and the junction held 10 bases outside the gene matches. Germline V CDR1 and CDR2: GTSNPN, SVGIG (reference sequence).

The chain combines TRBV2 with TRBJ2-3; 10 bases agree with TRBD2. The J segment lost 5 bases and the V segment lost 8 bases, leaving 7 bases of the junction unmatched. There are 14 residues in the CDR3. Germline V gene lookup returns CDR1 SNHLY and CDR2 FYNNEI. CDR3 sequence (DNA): TGTGCCAGCGGAGAAGCGGGAGGGGGAGATACGCAGTATTTT. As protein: CASGEAGGGDTQYF.

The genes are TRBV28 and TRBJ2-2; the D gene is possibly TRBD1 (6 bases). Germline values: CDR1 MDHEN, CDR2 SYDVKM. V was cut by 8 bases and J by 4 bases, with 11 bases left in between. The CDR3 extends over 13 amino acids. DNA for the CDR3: TGTGCCAGCCGCTACAGGGTCACCGGGGAGCTGTTTTTT. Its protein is CASRYRVTGELFF.

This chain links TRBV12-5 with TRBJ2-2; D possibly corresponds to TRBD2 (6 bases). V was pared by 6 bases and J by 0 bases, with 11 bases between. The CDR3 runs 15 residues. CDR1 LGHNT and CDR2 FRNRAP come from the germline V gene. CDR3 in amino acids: CASGPGTPNTGELFF. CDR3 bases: TGTGCTAGTGGCCCTGGGACTCCGAACACCGGGGAGCTGTTTTTT.

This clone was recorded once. CDR3 in amino acids: CASSQGQGNSPLHF. CDR3 DNA: TGCGCCAGCAGCCAAGGGCAGGGGAATTCACCCCTCCACTTT. V and J are TRBV4-1 and TRBJ1-6, with a weak D call TRBD1 (6 bases). V lost 1 base to trimming and J lost 7 bases, with 8 bases between them. CDR1 and CDR2 (germline): MGHRA, YSYEKL. This CDR3 has 14 amino acids.

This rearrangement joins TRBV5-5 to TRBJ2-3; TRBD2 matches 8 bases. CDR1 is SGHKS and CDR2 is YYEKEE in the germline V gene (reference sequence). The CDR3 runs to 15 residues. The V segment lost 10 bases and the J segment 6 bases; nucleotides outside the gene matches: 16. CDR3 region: CADSPGLVYDDTQYF. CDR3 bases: TGTGCCGACTCCCCGGGACTAGTCTACGATGATACGCAGTATTTT.

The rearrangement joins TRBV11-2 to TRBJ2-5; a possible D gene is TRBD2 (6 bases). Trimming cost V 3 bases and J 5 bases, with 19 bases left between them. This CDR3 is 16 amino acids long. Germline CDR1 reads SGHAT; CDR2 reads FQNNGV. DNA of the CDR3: TGTGCCAGCAGCTTGGGGTCGAACAGTGGGGGGGAGACCCAGTACTTC. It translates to CASSLGSNSGGETQYF.

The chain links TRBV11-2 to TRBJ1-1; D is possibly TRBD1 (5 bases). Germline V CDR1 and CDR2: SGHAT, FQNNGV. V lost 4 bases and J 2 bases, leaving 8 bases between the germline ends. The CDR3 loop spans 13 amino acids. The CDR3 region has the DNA TGTGCCAGCAGCTCCAGGGAAAACACTGAAGCTTTCTTT. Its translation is CASSSRENTEAFF.

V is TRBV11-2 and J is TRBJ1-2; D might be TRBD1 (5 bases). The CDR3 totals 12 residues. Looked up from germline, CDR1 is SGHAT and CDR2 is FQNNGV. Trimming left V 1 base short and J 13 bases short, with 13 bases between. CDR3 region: CASSLVGGTCTF. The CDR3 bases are TGTGCCAGCAGCTTAGTAGGCGGGACGTGCACCTTC.

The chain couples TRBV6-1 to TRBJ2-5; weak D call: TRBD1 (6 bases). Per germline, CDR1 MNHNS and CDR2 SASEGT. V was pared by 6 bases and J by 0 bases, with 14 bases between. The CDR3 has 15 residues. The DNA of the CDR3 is TGTGCCAGCAGACAATTTACAGGGAACCAAGAGACCCAGTACTTC. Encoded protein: CASRQFTGNQETQYF.

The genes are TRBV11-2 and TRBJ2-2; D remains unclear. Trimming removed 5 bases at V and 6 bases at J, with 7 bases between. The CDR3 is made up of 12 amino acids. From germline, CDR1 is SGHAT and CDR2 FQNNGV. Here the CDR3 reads CASSPLAGELFF. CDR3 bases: TGTGCCAGCAGCCCACTCGCCGGGGAGCTGTTTTTT.

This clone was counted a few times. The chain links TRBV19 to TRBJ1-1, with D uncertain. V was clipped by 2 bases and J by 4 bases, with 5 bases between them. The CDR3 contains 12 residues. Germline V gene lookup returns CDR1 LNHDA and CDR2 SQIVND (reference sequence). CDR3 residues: CASSIRSTEAFF. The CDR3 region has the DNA TGTGCCAGTAGTATAAGGAGCACTGAAGCTTTCTTT.

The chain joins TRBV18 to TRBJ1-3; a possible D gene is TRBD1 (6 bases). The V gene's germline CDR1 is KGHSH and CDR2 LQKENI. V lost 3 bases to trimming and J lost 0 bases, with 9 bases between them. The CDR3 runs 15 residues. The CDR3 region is CASSPRTVSGNTIYF. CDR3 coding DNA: TGTGCCAGCTCACCTAGGACAGTCTCTGGAAACACCATATATTTT.

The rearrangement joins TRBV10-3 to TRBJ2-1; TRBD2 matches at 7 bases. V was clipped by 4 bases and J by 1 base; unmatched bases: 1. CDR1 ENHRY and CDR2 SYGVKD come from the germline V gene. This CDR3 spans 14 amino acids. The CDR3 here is CAISGGSSYNEQFF. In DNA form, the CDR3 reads TGTGCCATCAGTGGCGGGAGTTCCTACAATGAGCAGTTCTTC.

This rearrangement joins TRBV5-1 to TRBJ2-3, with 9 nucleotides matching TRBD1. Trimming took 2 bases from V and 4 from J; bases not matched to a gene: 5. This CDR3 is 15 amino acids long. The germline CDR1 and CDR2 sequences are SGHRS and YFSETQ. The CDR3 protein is CASSLGGQGPDTQYF. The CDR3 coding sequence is TGCGCCAGCAGCTTAGGAGGACAGGGGCCAGATACGCAGTATTTT.

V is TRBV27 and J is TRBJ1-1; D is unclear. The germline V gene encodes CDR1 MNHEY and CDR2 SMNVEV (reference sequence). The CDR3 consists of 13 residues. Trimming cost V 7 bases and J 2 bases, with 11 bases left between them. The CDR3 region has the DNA TGTGCCAGCATGGTCCCGGGAAACACTGAAGCTTTCTTT. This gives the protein CASMVPGNTEAFF.

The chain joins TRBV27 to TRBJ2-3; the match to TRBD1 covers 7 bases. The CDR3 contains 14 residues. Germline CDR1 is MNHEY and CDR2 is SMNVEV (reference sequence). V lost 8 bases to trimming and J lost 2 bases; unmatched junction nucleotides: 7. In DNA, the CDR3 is TGTGCCAGCCAGAGGGGGCTCCCCACAGATACGCAGTATTTT. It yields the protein CASQRGLPTDTQYF.